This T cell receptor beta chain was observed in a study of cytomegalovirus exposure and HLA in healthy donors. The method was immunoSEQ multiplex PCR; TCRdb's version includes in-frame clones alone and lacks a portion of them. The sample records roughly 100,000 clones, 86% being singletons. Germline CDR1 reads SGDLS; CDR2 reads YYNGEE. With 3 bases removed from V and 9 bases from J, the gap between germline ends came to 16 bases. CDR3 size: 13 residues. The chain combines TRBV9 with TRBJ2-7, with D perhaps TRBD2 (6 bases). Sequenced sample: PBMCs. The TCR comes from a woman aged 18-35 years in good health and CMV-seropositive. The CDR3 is CASSAGWGDGQYF. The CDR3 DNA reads TGTGCCAGCAGCGCAGGTTGGGGGGACGGGCAGTACTTC.